The T cell receptor (beta chain) described here comes from a study of T cell repertoires in cytomegalovirus infection. Study as a whole: Shared public TCR beta signatures pointed to both CMV infection and a matching HLA type.

TCRdb re-derived calls from the reads in MiXCR, one entry per CDR3 protein. The sample has tens of thousands of distinct CDR3 sequences, approximately 24% seen once. This clonotype showed up many times. The antigen is not known. The CDR3 has 16 residues. V lost 2 bases, J lost 3 bases, and 17 bases lay in between. Germline CDR1 is ENHRY and CDR2 is SYGVKD. The source was CD8+ T cells from cultured PBMCs, collected from culture after CMV antigen stimulation. This TCR was recovered from a human donor in good health (CMV status not recorded). Some clones in this sample may be carry-over from other donors' samples. This rearrangement joins TRBV10-3 to TRBJ2-7, with TRBD2 as a possible D gene (5 bases). DNA for the CDR3: TGTGCCATCAGTGAGCTTAGGACGGGAAAGGACTACGAGCAGTACTTC. This sequence encodes CAISELRTGKDYEQYF.